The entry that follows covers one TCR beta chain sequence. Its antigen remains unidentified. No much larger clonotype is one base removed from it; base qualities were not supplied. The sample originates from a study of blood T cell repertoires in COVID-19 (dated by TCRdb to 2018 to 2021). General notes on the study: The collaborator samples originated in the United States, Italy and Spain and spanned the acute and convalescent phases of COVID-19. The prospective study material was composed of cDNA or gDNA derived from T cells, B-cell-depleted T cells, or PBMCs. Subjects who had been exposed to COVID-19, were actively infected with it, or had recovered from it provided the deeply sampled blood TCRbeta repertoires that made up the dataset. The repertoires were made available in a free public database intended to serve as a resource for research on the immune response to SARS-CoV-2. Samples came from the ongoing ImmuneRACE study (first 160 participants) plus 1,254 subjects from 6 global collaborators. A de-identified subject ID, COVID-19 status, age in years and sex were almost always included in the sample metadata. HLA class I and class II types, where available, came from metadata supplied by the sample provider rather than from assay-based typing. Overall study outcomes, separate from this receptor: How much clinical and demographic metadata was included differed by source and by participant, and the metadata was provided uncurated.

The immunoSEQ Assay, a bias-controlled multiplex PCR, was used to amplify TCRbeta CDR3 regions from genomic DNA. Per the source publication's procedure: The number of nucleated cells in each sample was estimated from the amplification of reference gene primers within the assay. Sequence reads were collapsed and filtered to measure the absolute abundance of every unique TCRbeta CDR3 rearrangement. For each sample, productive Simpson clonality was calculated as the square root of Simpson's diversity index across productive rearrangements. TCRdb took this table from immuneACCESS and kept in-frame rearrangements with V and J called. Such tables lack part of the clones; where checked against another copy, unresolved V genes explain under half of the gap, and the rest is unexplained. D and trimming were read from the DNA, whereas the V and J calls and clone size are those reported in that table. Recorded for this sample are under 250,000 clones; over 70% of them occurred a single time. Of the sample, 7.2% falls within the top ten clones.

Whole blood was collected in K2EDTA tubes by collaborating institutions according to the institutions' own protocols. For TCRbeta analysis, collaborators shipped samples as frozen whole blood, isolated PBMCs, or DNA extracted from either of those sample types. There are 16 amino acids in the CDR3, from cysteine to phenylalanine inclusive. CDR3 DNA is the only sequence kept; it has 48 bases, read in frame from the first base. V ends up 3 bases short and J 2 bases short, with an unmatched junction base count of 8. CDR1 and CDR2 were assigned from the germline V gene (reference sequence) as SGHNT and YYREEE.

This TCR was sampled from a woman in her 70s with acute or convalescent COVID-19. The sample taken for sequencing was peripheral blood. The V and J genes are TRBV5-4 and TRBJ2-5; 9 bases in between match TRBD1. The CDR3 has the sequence CASSSAGTGSQETQYF. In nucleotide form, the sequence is TGTGCCAGCAGCTCGGCCGGGACAGGGAGTCAAGAGACCCAGTACTTC.